The 28 T cell receptor beta chains given below trace back to one sample, sequenced in a study of human T cells and chemical hapten exposure. One entry per CDR3 protein results from TCRdb running MiXCR on the RACE reads. The table records approximately 79,000 distinct CDR3 sequences, 10% of them present only once. This sample's time point: patch test 1, 2 weeks after DPC sensitization. Treatment noted: therapeutic diphenylcyclopropenone sensitization with weekly scalp DPC. The sequences come from whole blood, collected in connection with sensitization to the hapten diphenylcyclopropenone (DPC). The receptors were gathered from a woman aged 50 to 60 with alopecia areata. Some clones in this sample may be carry-over from other donors' samples.

The rearrangement links TRBV14 to TRBJ2-7; a weak D match, TRBD1 (5 bases). Trimming took 1 base from V and 6 from J, leaving 16 bases between them. Germline CDR1 and CDR2: SGHDN and FVKESK. This CDR3 is built from 15 residues. The CDR3 DNA follows: TGTGCCAGCAGCCAAGGGGGCGGTCCAAGGGGCGAGCAGTACTTC. It codes for CASSQGGGPRGEQYF.

V and J are TRBV6-5 and TRBJ2-7; D possibly uses TRBD1 or TRBD2 (5 bases each). The V gene's germline CDR1 is MNHEY and CDR2 SVGAGI. The CDR3 is 16 amino acids. V was pared by 7 bases and J by 2 bases, with 21 bases between. Here the CDR3 DNA reads TGTGCCAGCAACCACTTAGGGGAAGGGACCCCCTACGAGCAGTACTTC. It translates to CASNHLGEGTPYEQYF.

This clonotype was recorded many times. The genes are TRBV5-4 and TRBJ2-5; the match to TRBD2 covers 11 bases. Trimming took 1 base from V and 1 from J; bases not matched to a gene: 0. The CDR3 covers 15 residues. Germline CDR1 is SGHNT and CDR2 is YYREEE (reference sequence). The CDR3 coding sequence is TGTGCCAGCAGCTTGACTAGCGGGAGCCAAGAGACCCAGTACTTC. It encodes CASSLTSGSQETQYF.

This clonotype was seen a few times. This sequence joins TRBV7-3 and TRBJ2-1; 8 bases match TRBD2. The CDR3 covers 17 residues. Per germline, CDR1 SGHTA and CDR2 FQGTGA. V was pared by 5 bases and J by 7 bases, with 16 bases of the junction left unmatched. CDR3 sequence: CASSPSGAGGSRNEQFF. For the CDR3, the DNA is TGTGCCAGCAGCCCTTCGGGCGCGGGAGGTTCCAGGAATGAGCAGTTCTTC.

This clonotype occurred many times. The chain recombines TRBV11-2 with TRBJ2-3; D is unclear. The CDR3 loop spans 14 amino acids. The V and J ends lost 3 bases and 6 bases respectively, with 13 bases between them. Germline assignment: CDR1 SGHAT and CDR2 FQNNGV. The CDR3 region has the DNA TGTGCCAGCAGCTTGCTACAGCCCGTGGATACGCAGTATTTT. The encoded protein is CASSLLQPVDTQYF.

The genes are TRBV21-1 and TRBJ2-1; no check of the table's D call, TRBD1, against the DNA was made. TRBV21-1 is marked as a pseudogene. The CDR3 sequence is 15 residues long. Here the CDR3 DNA reads TGTGCCAGCAGCGCTCCGGGACAGGGCTACAATGAGCAGTTCTTC. Translating it yields CASSAPGQGYNEQFF.

On this clonotype itself: A much larger clone sits a single nucleotide away, making a read error possible. The gene calls are TRBV6-5 and TRBJ1-3; D unclear. This CDR3 spans 15 amino acids. The V gene's germline CDR1 is MNHEY and CDR2 SVGAGI. CDR3 nucleotide sequence: TGTGCCAGCAGCCTAGGAATTCTCTCTGAAAACACCATATATTTT. Amino acid sequence: CASSLGILSENTIYF.

This clonotype was observed a handful of times. The rearrangement uses TRBV7-2 and TRBJ1-2; D not resolved. The CDR3 loop spans 12 amino acids. The V gene lost 1 base and the J gene lost 8 bases, with 8 bases spanning the gap. Germline V CDR1 and CDR2: SGHTA, FQGNSA. The CDR3 nucleotides are TGTGCCAGCAGCTTAGGAGTTAGCGGCTACACCTTC. It yields the protein CASSLGVSGYTF.

This chain links TRBV2 with TRBJ2-5; possible D gene TRBD1, 6 bases. Germline assignment: CDR1 SNHLY and CDR2 FYNNEI. The CDR3 runs 13 residues. V lost 5 bases, J lost 7 bases, and 14 bases lay in between. The DNA of the CDR3 is TGTGCCAGCAGTCAGACAGGAGAGGGGACCCAGTACTTC. The encoded protein is CASSQTGEGTQYF.

This clonotype was detected many times. The chain recombines TRBV24-1 with TRBJ1-5; TRBD1 is a possible D gene (6 bases). V lost 4 bases, J lost 3 bases, and 12 bases lay in between. The germline CDR1 and CDR2 sequences are KGHDR and SFDVKD. The CDR3 consists of 15 residues. CDR3 in amino acids: CATSDPGQLNQPQHF. CDR3 in DNA: TGTGCCACCAGTGACCCCGGACAGCTCAATCAGCCCCAGCATTTT.

This clonotype was observed many times. V gene TRBV14 combines with J gene TRBJ2-1; tentative D call: TRBD1 (5 bases). The CDR3 consists of 13 residues. The V end was cut by 10 bases, the J end by 3 bases, with 13 bases between. Per germline, CDR1 SGHDN and CDR2 FVKESK. CDR3 sequence (DNA): TGTGCCACCTCAGGACACGTCTACAATGAGCAGTTCTTC. It translates to CATSGHVYNEQFF. The whole variable domain, filled in from reference TRBV14 and TRBJ2-1, reads EAGVTQFPSHSVIEKGQTVTLRCDPISGHDNLYWYRRVMGKEIKFLLHFVKESKQDESGMPNNRFLAERTGGTYSTLKVQPAELEDSGVYFCATSGHVYNEQFFGPGTRLTVL.

The CDR3 loop is CATSRRQEVQPQHF. DNA of the CDR3: TGTGCCACCAGCAGAAGACAGGAGGTTCAGCCCCAGCATTTT. The chain is built from TRBV15 and TRBJ1-5; D possibly corresponds to TRBD1 (6 bases). V lost 2 bases and J 6 bases, leaving 11 bases between the germline ends. This CDR3 is 14 amino acids long. Per the germline V gene, CDR1 is LNHNV and CDR2 is YYDKDF (reference sequence).

This chain joins TRBV9 and TRBJ1-3; the D gene is possibly TRBD1 (5 bases). Germline lookup yields CDR1 SGDLS and CDR2 YYNGEE. The V end was cut by 3 bases, the J end by 0 bases, with 10 bases between. The CDR3 loop spans 15 amino acids. The CDR3 DNA is TGTGCCAGCAGCGAGACAGTCAGCTCTGGAAACACCATATATTTT. Protein sequence: CASSETVSSGNTIYF.

The sample holds many counts of this clonotype. V and J are TRBV28 and TRBJ1-5, with D hard to call. Germline V CDR1 and CDR2: MDHEN, SYDVKM. This CDR3 contains 15 residues. V was cut by 9 bases and J by 0 bases, with 15 bases left in between. CDR3 bases: TGTGCCAGTATAAGAGGACTGCTTAGCAATCAGCCCCAGCATTTT. Protein product: CASIRGLLSNQPQHF.

V usage is TRBV20-1 and J usage is TRBJ1-1; D not certain. The V gene lost 0 bases and the J gene lost 1 base, with 9 bases spanning the gap. The germline CDR1 and CDR2 sequences are DFQATT and SNEGSKA (reference sequence). The CDR3 consists of 14 residues. The CDR3 sequence is CSAREPVWNTEAFF. The DNA for the CDR3 is TGCAGTGCTAGAGAACCGGTGTGGAACACTGAAGCTTTCTTT.

This clonotype was found a few times. J is TRBJ2-5 and V is TRBV7-2, with a tentative D call TRBD2 (5 bases). CDR1 and CDR2 (germline): SGHTA, FQGNSA. Trimming shortened V by 1 base and J by 6 bases, and 18 bases separated the two germline ends. The CDR3 runs 16 residues. CDR3 sequence (DNA): TGTGCCAGCAGCTTAGATAGGAGCCGGGGTCAGAAGACCCAGTACTTC. Translated: CASSLDRSRGQKTQYF. Full variable domain (rest looked up from reference TRBV7-2 and TRBJ2-5): GAGVSQSPSNKVTEKGKDVELRCDPISGHTALYWYRQSLGQGLEFLIYFQGNSAPDKSGLPSDRFSAERTGGSVSTLTIQRTQQEDSAVYLCASSLDRSRGQKTQYFGPGTRLLVL.

This clonotype was counted a few times. The chain couples TRBV12-3 or TRBV12-4 to TRBJ1-1; maybe TRBD1 (6 bases). This CDR3 is built from 15 residues. V gave up 5 bases and J gave up 2 bases, with 15 bases separating them. The CDR3 DNA reads TGTGCCAGCAGTATAACCGGGACACCAAACACTGAAGCTTTCTTT. It encodes CASSITGTPNTEAFF.

This clonotype turned up a few times. The chain carries TRBV25-1 and TRBJ2-2, with D unresolved. V lost 8 bases and J lost 2, with 3 bases in between. Per the germline V gene, CDR1 is MGHDK and CDR2 is SYGVNS. The CDR3 extends over 11 amino acids. CDR3 bases: TGTGCCAGCTTAAACACCGGGGAGCTGTTTTTT. Translated: CASLNTGELFF.

This clonotype was recorded a few times. The CDR3 is CASSLAQIGTGNTEAFF. DNA for the CDR3: TGTGCCAGCAGCTTAGCCCAGATAGGGACGGGGAACACTGAAGCTTTCTTT. The V call is TRBV7-6, the J call TRBJ1-1; perhaps TRBD1 as D (5 bases). Germline CDR1 is SGHVS and CDR2 is FNYEAQ. With 0 bases removed from V and 1 base from J, the gap between germline ends came to 15 bases. This CDR3 is built from 17 residues.

Only a few counts were recorded for this clonotype. This chain uses TRBV7-8 with TRBJ2-1; D is perhaps TRBD1 (6 bases). The CDR3 sequence is 16 residues long. CDR1 and CDR2 from the germline V gene are SGHVS and FQNEAQ. V gave up 5 bases and J gave up 7 bases, with 21 bases separating them. The CDR3 is CASSPSWGLGSNEQFF. In nucleotides, the CDR3 is TGTGCCAGCAGCCCATCTTGGGGGCTCGGAAGTAATGAGCAGTTCTTC.

This clonotype was observed a few times. V is TRBV28 and J is TRBJ2-5; TRBD2 matches at 7 bases. Per germline, CDR1 MDHEN and CDR2 SYDVKM. With 5 bases clipped from V and 3 bases from J, the junction kept 9 bases outside the gene matches. The CDR3 length is 15 residues. This CDR3 reads CASSAKGLAEETQYF. CDR3 sequence (DNA): TGTGCCAGCAGTGCGAAGGGCCTAGCGGAAGAGACCCAGTACTTC.

This clonotype has a count of ten or more. J is TRBJ2-7 and V is TRBV20-1; 12 bases match TRBD2. Germline CDR1 reads DFQATT; CDR2 reads SNEGSKA (reference sequence). This CDR3 region has 15 residues. The V and J ends lost 3 bases and 6 bases, in that order; junction bases with no gene match: 9. DNA for the CDR3: TGCAGTGCTAGGGCGCCCCGACTAGCGGGAGCCGAGCAGTACTTC. It specifies CSARAPRLAGAEQYF.

This clonotype was seen many times. The chain combines TRBV10-3 with TRBJ2-2; a possible D gene is TRBD2 (5 bases). This CDR3 has 16 amino acids. V was cut by 4 bases and J by 6 bases, with 18 bases left in between. CDR1 ENHRY and CDR2 SYGVKD come from the germline V gene. CDR3 region: CAISGLLGAFAGELFF. The CDR3 DNA reads as TGTGCCATCAGTGGGCTACTAGGTGCGTTCGCCGGGGAGCTGTTTTTT.

This clonotype was detected a few times. The rearrangement joins TRBV18 to TRBJ1-6; perhaps TRBD1 as D (5 bases). V gave up 6 bases and J gave up 9 bases, with 15 bases separating them. CDR1 KGHSH and CDR2 LQKENI come from the germline V gene. CDR3 length equals 14 residues. CDR3 nucleotides: TGTGCCAGCTCCGAGGGACGGAGAATTTCACCCCTCCACTTT. Residues: CASSEGRRISPLHF.

This clonotype was seen a handful of times. The chain employs TRBV29-1 and TRBJ1-1, with 9 bases fitting TRBD1. Germline V CDR1 and CDR2: SQVTM, ANQGSEA. This CDR3 is built from 15 residues. The junction had 8 bases not matched to a gene; V was cut back by 6 bases and J by 0 bases. The CDR3 coding sequence is TGCAGCGTAGATGACAGGGGGAGCATGAACACTGAAGCTTTCTTT. It translates to CSVDDRGSMNTEAFF. Combining the CDR3 with reference TRBV29-1 and TRBJ1-1 gives the whole variable domain SAVISQKPSRDICQRGTSLTIQCQVDSQVTMMFWYRQQPGQSLTLIATANQGSEATYESGFVIDKFPISRPNLTFSTLTVSNMSPEDSSIYLCSVDDRGSMNTEAFFGQGTRLTVV.

This clonotype has only a few counts. The chain employs TRBV27 and TRBJ2-1; 10 nucleotides line up with TRBD1. After removal of 6 bases from V and 2 bases from J, the junction contained 4 bases not matched to a gene. CDR3 length: 15 residues. Germline V CDR1 and CDR2: MNHEY, SMNVEV (reference sequence). Here the CDR3 reads CASSQDRGAYNEQFF. As DNA, the CDR3 is TGTGCCAGCAGCCAGGACAGGGGGGCCTACAATGAGCAGTTCTTC.

This clonotype was counted a few times. The chain combines TRBV3-1 with TRBJ1-1; the match to TRBD1 covers 8 bases. J lost 1 base, V lost 1 base, and 2 bases had no gene match. This CDR3 spans 15 amino acids. Germline values: CDR1 LGHDT, CDR2 YNNKEL (reference sequence). The DNA for the CDR3 is TGTGCCAGCAGCCAAGGACAGGGGTCGAACACTGAAGCTTTCTTT. Protein product: CASSQGQGSNTEAFF.

The CDR3 nucleotides are TGTGCCAGCAGCCAGTCCGGGAACACAGATACGCAGTATTTT. Residues: CASSQSGNTDTQYF. The chain employs TRBV12-3 or TRBV12-4 and TRBJ2-3; TRBD2 might be the D (5 bases). The CDR3 consists of 14 residues. Trimming shortened V by 6 bases and J by 2 bases, and 12 bases separated the two germline ends.